These 32 T cell receptor beta chains came from one sample sequenced in a study of shared clonotypes between healthy human individuals. Profiled with immunoSEQ multiplex PCR; TCRdb holds only in-frame clones, not every one. There are 2.5 million or so clones in the sample; over 85% occur only once, and roughly 0.14% lies in the top ten. Input material: naive CD4+ T cells sorted from blood. Indicated subset: CD45RA+ positively selected. Every receptor here comes from a young man in good health.

CDR3 nucleotides: TGTGCCAGCAGTTTAGCGATACAGGGTCAAGGTGAAGCTTTCTTT. It specifies CASSLAIQGQGEAFF. The J gene is TRBJ1-1, the V gene TRBV28, with D maybe TRBD1 (6 bases). The CDR3 is 15 amino acids. The V and J ends lost 2 bases and 7 bases respectively, with 17 bases between them. CDR1 and CDR2 (germline): MDHEN, SYDVKM.

This chain connects TRBV29-1 to TRBJ2-1; 9 bases map to TRBD1. Germline-derived CDR1 and CDR2 are SQVTM and ANQGSEA. The CDR3 totals 14 residues. The V gene end was trimmed by 8 bases and the J gene end by 4 bases; junction bases not matched to a gene: 9. The CDR3 nucleotides read TGCAGCACGTCACAGGGGGCGGGTTACAATGAGCAGTTCTTC. It encodes CSTSQGAGYNEQFF.

The chain couples TRBV18 to TRBJ2-5, with TRBD2 matching over 7 bases. In germline, CDR1 is KGHSH, CDR2 LQKENI. V lost 8 bases to trimming and J lost 2 bases; unmatched junction nucleotides: 11. The CDR3 totals 15 residues. The CDR3 sequence: CASGWLSGTQETQYF. CDR3 DNA: TGTGCCAGCGGGTGGTTGAGCGGGACTCAAGAGACCCAGTACTTC.

The J gene is TRBJ1-1, the V gene TRBV18; D uncertain. Trimming pared 4 bases from V and 5 bases from J, leaving 17 bases between. Germline CDR1 reads KGHSH; CDR2 reads LQKENI. The CDR3 is made up of 15 amino acids. CDR3: CASSLMDLVGTEAFF. The CDR3 nucleotides are TGTGCCAGCTCACTCATGGACCTGGTGGGAACTGAAGCTTTCTTT.

This chain connects TRBV6-5 to TRBJ2-2; 7 bases align to TRBD2. This CDR3 comprises 14 residues. Germline CDR1 and CDR2: MNHEY and SVGAGI. V dropped 8 bases and J dropped 3; count of bases not matched to a gene: 6. Written as DNA, the CDR3 is TGTGCCAGCTTTAGCGGGCGGGACACCGGGGAGCTGTTTTTT. This sequence encodes CASFSGRDTGELFF.

J is TRBJ1-5 and V is TRBV2; tentatively, D is TRBD1 (5 bases). The CDR3 sequence is 18 residues long. The V end was cut by 0 bases, the J end by 0 bases, with 15 bases between. Germline CDR1 is SNHLY and CDR2 is FYNNEI. CDR3 coding DNA: TGTGCCAGCAGTGAAGCTGAAAGGGGTCGTTATAGCAATCAGCCCCAGCATTTT. Protein sequence: CASSEAERGRYSNQPQHF.

The gene calls are TRBV18 and TRBJ1-1, with D possibly TRBD1 on 5 matching bases. Trimming removed 6 bases from V and 2 bases from J, with 10 bases in between. The CDR3 consists of 13 residues. The germline V gene has CDR1 KGHSH and CDR2 LQKENI. The CDR3 spells CASSWDGNTEAFF. In DNA form, the CDR3 reads TGTGCCAGCTCTTGGGACGGTAACACTGAAGCTTTCTTT.

In the case of this clone: The identical CDR3 is also encoded by other nucleotide sequences in the sample. The chain couples TRBV10-3 to TRBJ1-5, with a tentative D call TRBD1 (5 bases). The V and J ends lost 0 bases and 3 bases respectively, with 12 bases between them. This CDR3 region has 16 residues. Looked up from germline, CDR1 is ENHRY and CDR2 is SYGVKD. CDR3 amino acids: CAISESGGAYNQPQHF. Written as DNA, the CDR3 is TGTGCCATCAGTGAGTCGGGTGGGGCTTACAATCAGCCCCAGCATTTT.

This chain uses TRBV29-1 with TRBJ2-7, with 11 bases fitting TRBD1. Germline-derived CDR1 and CDR2 are SQVTM and ANQGSEA. Unmatched junction bases numbered 7, after V lost 4 bases and J lost 5 bases. The CDR3 extends over 14 amino acids. The CDR3 DNA sequence: TGCAGCGTTGCATTCGGGACAGGGGGTCACGAGCAGTACTTC. Protein product: CSVAFGTGGHEQYF.

CDR3 amino acids: CASERLAGGPEQYF. In DNA form, the CDR3 reads TGTGCCAGTGAGAGACTAGCGGGAGGGCCCGAGCAGTACTTC. V gene TRBV2 combines with J gene TRBJ2-7; 14 bases line up with TRBD2. CDR3 length: 14 amino acids. V gave up 9 bases and J gave up 6 bases; unmatched junction bases: 7. CDR1 is SNHLY and CDR2 is FYNNEI in the germline V gene.

CDR3 bases: TGTGCCACCAGCAGAGATCCGAGCCCTGAAGCTTTCTTT. Translating gives CATSRDPSPEAFF. The J gene is TRBJ1-1, the V gene TRBV15; D is unresolved. V was pared by 0 bases and J by 6 bases, with 8 bases between. There are 13 residues in the CDR3. CDR1 is LNHNV and CDR2 is YYDKDF in the germline V gene (reference sequence).

This clone showed up just a few times. The J gene is TRBJ1-1, the V gene TRBV5-1, with D hard to call. From germline, CDR1 is SGHRS and CDR2 YFSETQ. Trimming left V 1 base short and J 1 base short, with 8 bases between. The CDR3 sequence is 14 residues long. Written as DNA, the CDR3 is TGCGCCAGCAGCTTGATCGGAAGGAACACTGAAGCTTTCTTT. This sequence encodes CASSLIGRNTEAFF. Together with reference TRBV5-1 and TRBJ1-1, the CDR3 gives the full variable domain: KAGVTQTPRYLIKTRGQQVTLSCSPISGHRSVSWYQQTPGQGLQFLFEYFSETQRNKGNFPGRFSGRQFSNSRSEMNVSTLELGDSALYLCASSLIGRNTEAFFGQGTRLTVV.

This chain joins TRBV11-2 and TRBJ2-1, with D perhaps TRBD2 (6 bases). Germline values: CDR1 SGHAT, CDR2 FQNNGV. The CDR3 is 16 residues long. Trimming cost V 4 bases and J 7 bases, with 20 bases left between them. The CDR3 region is CASSSPWASEANEQFF. CDR3 sequence (DNA): TGTGCCAGCAGCTCCCCTTGGGCTAGCGAAGCGAATGAGCAGTTCTTC.

A remark on this clone: The same CDR3 can be traced to other DNA sequences in this sample. This chain links TRBV5-4 with TRBJ2-3; no definite D call. Between the trimmed V and J ends, which lost 0 bases and 2 bases, there was a span of 7 bases. This CDR3 region has 14 residues. In germline, CDR1 is SGHNT, CDR2 YYREEE (reference sequence). CDR3 sequence: CASSLGGSTDTQYF. The CDR3 region has the DNA TGTGCCAGCAGCTTGGGTGGGTCCACAGATACGCAGTATTTT.

The genes are TRBV10-1 and TRBJ2-2, with 8 bases fitting TRBD1. CDR3 length: 15 residues. V shed 2 bases and J 4 bases; nucleotides not matched to a gene: 3. CDR1 is WNHNN and CDR2 is SYGVQD in the germline V gene (reference sequence). CDR3: CASSEGQGITGELFF. As DNA, the CDR3 is TGCGCCAGCAGTGAGGGACAGGGAATCACCGGGGAGCTGTTTTTT.

The chain employs TRBV11-2 and TRBJ2-3; D is uncertain. The germline V gene encodes CDR1 SGHAT and CDR2 FQNNGV. The V and J ends lost 1 base and 5 bases respectively, with 10 bases between them. CDR3 length: 14 amino acids. CDR3 coding DNA: TGTGCCAGCAGCTTAGGCTCCTATCTAGATACGCAGTATTTT. Protein sequence: CASSLGSYLDTQYF.

The chain couples TRBV2 to TRBJ1-2, with 9 bases identical to TRBD1. Germline V gene sequence: CDR1 SNHLY, CDR2 FYNNEI. This CDR3 is built from 15 residues. The V and J ends lost 6 bases and 7 bases, in that order; junction bases with no gene match: 12. The CDR3 here is CASRTTGTGILGYTF. The CDR3, as DNA: TGTGCCAGCAGAACAACCGGGACAGGGATTCTTGGCTACACCTTC. Complete variable domain (other parts from reference TRBV2 and TRBJ1-2): EPEVTQTPSHQVTQMGQEVILRCVPISNHLYFYWYRQILGQKVEFLVSFYNNEISEKSEIFDDQFSVERPDGSNFTLKIRSTKLEDSAMYFCASRTTGTGILGYTFGSGTRLTVV.

The chain is built from TRBV7-9 and TRBJ2-2; TRBD1 might be the D (6 bases). V lost 9 bases and J 2 bases, leaving 13 bases between the germline ends. The germline CDR1 and CDR2 sequences are SEHNR and FQNEAQ (reference sequence). CDR3 length: 14 amino acids. CDR3 sequence (DNA): TGTGCCAGGGAGACAGGCCCCAACACCGGGGAGCTGTTTTTT. This codes for CARETGPNTGELFF.

The chain joins TRBV5-5 to TRBJ1-1; D unclear. Germline CDR1 and CDR2: SGHKS and YYEKEE (reference sequence). The CDR3 loop spans 12 amino acids. V shed 2 bases and J shed 6 bases, with 8 bases lying between them. For the CDR3, the DNA is TGTGCCAGCAGCTTCTACTCACCTGAAGCTTTCTTT. Translating gives CASSFYSPEAFF.

The rearrangement joins TRBV5-5 to TRBJ2-3, with D maybe TRBD2 (6 bases). In germline, CDR1 is SGHKS, CDR2 YYEKEE (reference sequence). This CDR3 comprises 14 residues. The V end was cut by 4 bases, the J end by 9 bases, with 18 bases between. The CDR3 region is CASSTTGTEGTQYF. CDR3 sequence (DNA): TGTGCCAGCAGCACAACCGGGACGGAGGGCACGCAGTATTTT. Full variable domain (rest looked up from reference TRBV5-5 and TRBJ2-3): DAGVTQSPTHLIKTRGQQVTLRCSPISGHKSVSWYQQVLGQGPQFIFQYYEKEERGRGNFPDRFSARQFPNYSSELNVNALLLGDSALYLCASSTTGTEGTQYFGPGTRLTVL.

The chain is built from TRBV2 and TRBJ2-5, with TRBD1 identical over 7 bases. The CDR3 sequence is 15 residues long. In germline, CDR1 is SNHLY, CDR2 FYNNEI. The V segment lost 5 bases and the J segment 1 base; nucleotides outside the gene matches: 7. This CDR3 reads CASSSGGIGQETQYF. The CDR3 coding sequence is TGTGCCAGCAGTTCAGGGGGAATAGGCCAAGAGACCCAGTACTTC.

The chain couples TRBV5-1 to TRBJ1-1, with D tentatively TRBD1 (5 bases). Germline V CDR1 and CDR2: SGHRS, YFSETQ. The CDR3 loop spans 16 amino acids. V shed 3 bases and J shed 0 bases, with 15 bases lying between them. In nucleotides, the CDR3 is TGCGCCAGCAGCTCATTAGGGGCGAGTATGAACACTGAAGCTTTCTTT. This gives the protein CASSSLGASMNTEAFF.

In its sample, this clone was seen a few times. The sample carries other DNA sequences with the same CDR3. This chain uses TRBV5-1 with TRBJ1-5; D perhaps matches TRBD1 (5 bases). V was clipped by 4 bases and J by 5 bases, with 10 bases between them. The germline V gene has CDR1 SGHRS and CDR2 YFSETQ. This CDR3 contains 13 residues. For the CDR3, the DNA is TGCGCCAGCAGCCCGGAAGGGGATCAGCCCCAGCATTTT. This encodes CASSPEGDQPQHF.

The chain joins TRBV30 to TRBJ1-3; no reliable D call. The CDR3 consists of 12 residues. V was pared by 2 bases and J by 4 bases, with 6 bases between. Per germline, CDR1 GTSNPN and CDR2 SVGIG (reference sequence). The CDR3 region is CAWSPAGNTIYF. For the CDR3, the DNA is TGTGCCTGGAGTCCAGCAGGAAACACCATATATTTT.

The V and J genes are TRBV11-2 and TRBJ2-5; a weak D match, TRBD2 (5 bases). The J call may be incorrect, as the DNA end agrees better with TRBJ2-7. This CDR3 region has 16 residues. Germline V lookup: CDR1 SGHAT, CDR2 FQNNGV. Here the CDR3 reads CASSPNPNGRGYEQYF. Here the CDR3 DNA reads TGTGCCAGCAGCCCAAACCCGAACGGACGGGGCTACGAGCAGTACTTC.

The V and J genes are TRBV7-2 and TRBJ1-1, with 8 bases that match TRBD1. The V and J ends lost 2 bases and 1 base, in that order; junction bases with no gene match: 3. This CDR3 is built from 15 residues. Looked up from germline, CDR1 is SGHTA and CDR2 is FQGNSA. For the CDR3, the DNA is TGTGCCAGCAGCTTACGGACAGGGACGAACACTGAAGCTTTCTTT. This gives the protein CASSLRTGTNTEAFF. Combining the CDR3 with reference TRBV7-2 and TRBJ1-1 gives the whole variable domain GAGVSQSPSNKVTEKGKDVELRCDPISGHTALYWYRQSLGQGLEFLIYFQGNSAPDKSGLPSDRFSAERTGGSVSTLTIQRTQQEDSAVYLCASSLRTGTNTEAFFGQGTRLTVV.

The V gene is TRBV23-1, the J gene TRBJ2-5; D is perhaps TRBD1 or TRBD2 (5 bases each). TRBV23-1 is flagged as an ORF with uncertain function. This CDR3 has 13 amino acids. The V end lost 6 bases, the J end lost 2 bases, and 10 bases lay between the germline ends. CDR3 DNA sequence: TGCGCCAGCAGGGGGACCGCGCAAGAGACCCAGTACTTC. Protein product: CASRGTAQETQYF.

This sequence joins TRBV5-4 and TRBJ1-1, with TRBD1 as a possible D gene (5 bases). The CDR3 extends over 15 amino acids. The V gene lost 0 bases and the J gene lost 2 bases, with 11 bases spanning the gap. Germline V CDR1 and CDR2: SGHNT, YYREEE (reference sequence). CDR3 sequence: CASSLELTENTEAFF. CDR3 in DNA: TGTGCCAGCAGCTTGGAACTGACAGAAAACACTGAAGCTTTCTTT.

Concerning this clone itself: Within the sample, other DNA sequences also encode this same CDR3. The chain has TRBV6-5 and TRBJ2-3; D perhaps matches TRBD2 (5 bases). Trimming pared 0 bases from V and 1 base from J, leaving 5 bases between. Germline CDR1 MNHEY, CDR2 SVGAGI. The CDR3 runs to 14 residues. The DNA for the CDR3 is TGTGCCAGCAGTTACTCCGGGGGCACAGATACGCAGTATTTT. It translates to CASSYSGGTDTQYF.

The rearrangement links TRBV11-2 to TRBJ1-1; no clear D gene. Germline CDR1 reads SGHAT; CDR2 reads FQNNGV. The CDR3 totals 14 residues. Deletions cut 1 base from V and 4 bases from J, with 10 bases between. The CDR3 region has the DNA TGTGCCAGCAGCTTAGGCAGCGGAATCACTGAAGCTTTCTTT. This translates into CASSLGSGITEAFF.

The chain carries TRBV27 and TRBJ1-1, with D perhaps matching TRBD1 (5 bases). The germline V gene has CDR1 MNHEY and CDR2 SMNVEV (reference sequence). V was clipped by 2 bases and J by 4 bases, with 17 bases between them. CDR3 length equals 16 residues. The CDR3 nucleotides are TGTGCCAGCAGTTTAATAAGGGGCGAGAGGGGCACTGAAGCTTTCTTT. Protein sequence: CASSLIRGERGTEAFF.

The chain uses TRBV6-5 and TRBJ1-1, with D possibly TRBD1 on 6 matching bases. The CDR3 contains 12 residues. The V end was cut by 4 bases, the J end by 7 bases, with 10 bases between. Germline CDR1 is MNHEY and CDR2 is SVGAGI. The CDR3 reads CASSSTGSEAFF. The CDR3 coding sequence is TGTGCCAGCAGTTCTACAGGGAGTGAAGCTTTCTTT.